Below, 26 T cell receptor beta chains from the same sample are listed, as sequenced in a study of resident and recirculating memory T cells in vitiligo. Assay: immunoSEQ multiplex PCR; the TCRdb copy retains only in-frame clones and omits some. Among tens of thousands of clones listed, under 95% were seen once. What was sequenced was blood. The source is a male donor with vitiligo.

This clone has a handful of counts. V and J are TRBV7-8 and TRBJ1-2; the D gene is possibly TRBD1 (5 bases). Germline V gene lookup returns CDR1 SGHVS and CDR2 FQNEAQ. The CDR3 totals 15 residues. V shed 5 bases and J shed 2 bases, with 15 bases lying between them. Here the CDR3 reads CASSGGGSANYGYTF. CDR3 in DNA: TGTGCCAGCAGCGGCGGGGGGAGCGCGAACTATGGCTACACCTTC.

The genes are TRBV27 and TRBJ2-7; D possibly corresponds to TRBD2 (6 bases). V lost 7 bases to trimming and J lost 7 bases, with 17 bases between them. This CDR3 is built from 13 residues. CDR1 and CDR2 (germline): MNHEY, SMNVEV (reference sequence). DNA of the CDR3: TGTGCCAGCATGATCCTTGGGGGGAGGGAGCAGTACTTC. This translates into CASMILGGREQYF.

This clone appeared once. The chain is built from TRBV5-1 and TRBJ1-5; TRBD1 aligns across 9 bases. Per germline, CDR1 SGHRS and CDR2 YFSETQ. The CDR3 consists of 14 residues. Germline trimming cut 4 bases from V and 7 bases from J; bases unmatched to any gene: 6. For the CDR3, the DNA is TGCGCCAGCAGCAGAACAGGGGGCGTGCAGCCCCAGCATTTT. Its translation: CASSRTGGVQPQHF.

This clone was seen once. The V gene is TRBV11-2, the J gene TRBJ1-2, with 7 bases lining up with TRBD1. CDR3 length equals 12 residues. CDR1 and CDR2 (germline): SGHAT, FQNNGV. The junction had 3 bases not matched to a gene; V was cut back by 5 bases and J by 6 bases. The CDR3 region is CASSVTGNGYTF. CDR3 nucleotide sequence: TGTGCCAGCAGCGTGACAGGGAATGGCTACACCTTC.

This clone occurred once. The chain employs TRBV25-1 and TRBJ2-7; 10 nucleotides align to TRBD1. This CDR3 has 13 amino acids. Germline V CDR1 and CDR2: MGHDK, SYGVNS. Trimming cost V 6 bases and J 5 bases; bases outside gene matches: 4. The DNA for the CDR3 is TGTGCCAGCAGCGGGACAGGGGTGGACGAGCAGTACTTC. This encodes CASSGTGVDEQYF.

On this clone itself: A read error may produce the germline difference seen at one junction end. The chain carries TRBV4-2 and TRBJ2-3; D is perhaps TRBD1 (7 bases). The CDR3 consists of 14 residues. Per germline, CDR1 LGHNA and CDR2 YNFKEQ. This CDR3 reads CASSQDRISRGVDF. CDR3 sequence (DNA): TGTGCCAGCAGCCAAGATAGGATTTCCAGGGGGGTGGATTTT.

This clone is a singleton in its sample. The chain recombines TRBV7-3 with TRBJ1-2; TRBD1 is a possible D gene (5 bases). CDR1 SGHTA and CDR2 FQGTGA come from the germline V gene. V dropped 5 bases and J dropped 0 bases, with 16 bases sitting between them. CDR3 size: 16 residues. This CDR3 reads CASSPMGQNTNYGYTF. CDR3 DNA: TGTGCCAGCAGCCCCATGGGGCAGAATACTAACTATGGCTACACCTTC.

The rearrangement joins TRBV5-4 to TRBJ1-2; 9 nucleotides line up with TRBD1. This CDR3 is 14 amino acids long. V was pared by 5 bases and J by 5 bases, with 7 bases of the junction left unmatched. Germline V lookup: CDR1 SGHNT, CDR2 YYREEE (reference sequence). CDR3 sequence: CASRKGQGRYGYTF. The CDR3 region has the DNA TGTGCCAGCAGAAAAGGACAGGGGAGGTATGGCTACACCTTC. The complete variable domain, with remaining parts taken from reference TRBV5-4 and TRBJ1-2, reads ETGVTQSPTHLIKTRGQQVTLRCSSQSGHNTVSWYQQALGQGPQFIFQYYREEENGRGNFPPRFSGLQFPNYSSELNVNALELDDSALYLCASRKGQGRYGYTFGSGTRLTVV.

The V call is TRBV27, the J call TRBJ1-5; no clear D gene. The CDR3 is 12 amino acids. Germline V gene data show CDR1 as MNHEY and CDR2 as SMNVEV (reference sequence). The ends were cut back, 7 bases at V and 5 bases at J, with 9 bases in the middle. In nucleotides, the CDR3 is TGTGCCAGCACCCACGGGGATCAGCCCCAGCATTTT. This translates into CASTHGDQPQHF.

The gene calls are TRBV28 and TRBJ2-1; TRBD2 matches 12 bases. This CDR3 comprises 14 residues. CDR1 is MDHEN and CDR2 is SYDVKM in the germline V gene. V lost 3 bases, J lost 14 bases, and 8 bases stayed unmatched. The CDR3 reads CASSFAGLAGMKFF. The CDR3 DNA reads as TGTGCCAGCAGTTTTGCAGGACTAGCGGGAATGAAGTTCTTC.

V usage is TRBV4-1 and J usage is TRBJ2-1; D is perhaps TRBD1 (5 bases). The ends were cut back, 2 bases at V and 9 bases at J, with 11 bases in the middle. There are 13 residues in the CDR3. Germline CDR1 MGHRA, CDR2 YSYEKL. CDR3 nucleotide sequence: TGCGCCAGCAGCCAAAGCCAGGGCGGTGAGCAGTTCTTC. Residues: CASSQSQGGEQFF.

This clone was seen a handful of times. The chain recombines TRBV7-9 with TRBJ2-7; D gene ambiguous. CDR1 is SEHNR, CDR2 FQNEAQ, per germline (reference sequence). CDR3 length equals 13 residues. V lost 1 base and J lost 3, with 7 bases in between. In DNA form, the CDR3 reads TGTGCCAGCAGCTTAGTTTGGAGCTACGAGCAGTACTTC. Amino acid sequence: CASSLVWSYEQYF.

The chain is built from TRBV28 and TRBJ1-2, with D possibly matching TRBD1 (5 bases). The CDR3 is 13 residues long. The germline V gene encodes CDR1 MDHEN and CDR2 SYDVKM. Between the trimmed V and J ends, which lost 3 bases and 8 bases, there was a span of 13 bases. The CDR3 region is CASSLGRVTGYTF. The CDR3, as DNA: TGTGCCAGCAGTTTGGGCAGGGTGACAGGCTACACCTTC.

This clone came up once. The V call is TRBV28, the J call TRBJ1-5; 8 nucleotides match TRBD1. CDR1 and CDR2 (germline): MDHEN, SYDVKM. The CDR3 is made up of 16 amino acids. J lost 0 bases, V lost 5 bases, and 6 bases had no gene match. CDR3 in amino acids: CASSRNRGYSNQPQHF. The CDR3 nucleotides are TGTGCCAGCAGTCGAAACAGGGGGTATAGCAATCAGCCCCAGCATTTT. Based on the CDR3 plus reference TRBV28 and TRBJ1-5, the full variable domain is DVKVTQSSRYLVKRTGEKVFLECVQDMDHENMFWYRQDPGLGLRLIYFSYDVKMKEKGDIPEGYSVSREKKERFSLILESASTNQTSMYLCASSRNRGYSNQPQHFGDGTRLSIL.

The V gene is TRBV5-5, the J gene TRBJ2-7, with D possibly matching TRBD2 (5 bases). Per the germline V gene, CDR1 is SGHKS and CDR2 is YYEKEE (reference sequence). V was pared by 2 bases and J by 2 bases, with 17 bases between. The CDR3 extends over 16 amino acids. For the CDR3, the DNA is TGTGCCAGCAGCTTCCCCCTCAAGCGGACGGCCTACGAGCAGTACTTC. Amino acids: CASSFPLKRTAYEQYF.

CDR3 region: CASSFMGASTDTQYF. CDR3 DNA sequence: TGTGCCAGCAGCTTTATGGGGGCGAGCACAGATACGCAGTATTTT. The J gene is TRBJ2-3, the V gene TRBV7-2; perhaps TRBD1 as D (6 bases). This CDR3 contains 15 residues. Germline V lookup: CDR1 SGHTA, CDR2 FQGNSA. The germline V and J ends were trimmed by 3 bases and 0 bases, with 10 bases remaining between them.

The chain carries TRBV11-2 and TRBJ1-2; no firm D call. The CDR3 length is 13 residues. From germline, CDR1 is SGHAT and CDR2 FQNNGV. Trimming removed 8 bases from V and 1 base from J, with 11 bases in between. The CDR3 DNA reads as TGTGCCAGCTCATACGGCGGTAACTATGGCTACACCTTC. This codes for CASSYGGNYGYTF.

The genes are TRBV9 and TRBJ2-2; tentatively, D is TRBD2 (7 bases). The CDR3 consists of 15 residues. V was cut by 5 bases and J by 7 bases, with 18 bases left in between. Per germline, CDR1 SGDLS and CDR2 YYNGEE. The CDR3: CASRGGAGRIGELFF. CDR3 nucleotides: TGTGCCAGCAGAGGGGGGGCAGGGAGGATCGGGGAGCTGTTTTTT. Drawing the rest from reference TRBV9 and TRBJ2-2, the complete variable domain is DSGVTQTPKHLITATGQRVTLRCSPRSGDLSVYWYQQSLDQGLQFLIQYYNGEERAKGNILERFSAQQFPDLHSELNLSSLELGDSALYFCASRGGAGRIGELFFGEGSRLTVL.

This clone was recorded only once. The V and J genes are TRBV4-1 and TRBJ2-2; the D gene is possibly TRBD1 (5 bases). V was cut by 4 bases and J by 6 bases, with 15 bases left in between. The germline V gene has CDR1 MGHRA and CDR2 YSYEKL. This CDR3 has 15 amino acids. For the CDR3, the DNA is TGCGCCAGCAGCCCCCGGACAAGGTTGGCCGGGGAGCTGTTTTTT. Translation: CASSPRTRLAGELFF.

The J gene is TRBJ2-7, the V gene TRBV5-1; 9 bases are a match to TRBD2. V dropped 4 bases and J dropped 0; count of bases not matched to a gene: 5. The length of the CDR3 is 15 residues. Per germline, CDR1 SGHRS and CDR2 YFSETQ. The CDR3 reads CASSAASGVSYEQYF. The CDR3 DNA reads TGCGCCAGCAGCGCGGCTAGCGGGGTCTCCTACGAGCAGTACTTC.

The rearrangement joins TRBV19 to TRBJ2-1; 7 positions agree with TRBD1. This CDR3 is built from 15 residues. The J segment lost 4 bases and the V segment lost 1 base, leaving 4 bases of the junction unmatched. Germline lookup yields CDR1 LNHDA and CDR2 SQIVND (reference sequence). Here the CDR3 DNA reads TGTGCCAGTAGTATAGCCCCGACAGGGTACAATGAGCAGTTCTTC. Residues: CASSIAPTGYNEQFF.

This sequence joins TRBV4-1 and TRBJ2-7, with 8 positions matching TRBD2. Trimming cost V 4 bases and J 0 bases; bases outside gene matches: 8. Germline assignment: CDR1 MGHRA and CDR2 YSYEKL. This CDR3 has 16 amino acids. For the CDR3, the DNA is TGCGCCAGCAGCCCCTCGGGGGGGCGACCCTCCTACGAGCAGTACTTC. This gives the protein CASSPSGGRPSYEQYF.

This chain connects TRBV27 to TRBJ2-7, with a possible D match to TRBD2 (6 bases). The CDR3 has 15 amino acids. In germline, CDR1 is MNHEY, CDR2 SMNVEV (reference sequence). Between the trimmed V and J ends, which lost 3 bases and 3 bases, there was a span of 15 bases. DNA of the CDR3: TGTGCCAGCAGTTTCCCCCGGGAGTTAATCTACGAGCAGTACTTC. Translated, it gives CASSFPRELIYEQYF.

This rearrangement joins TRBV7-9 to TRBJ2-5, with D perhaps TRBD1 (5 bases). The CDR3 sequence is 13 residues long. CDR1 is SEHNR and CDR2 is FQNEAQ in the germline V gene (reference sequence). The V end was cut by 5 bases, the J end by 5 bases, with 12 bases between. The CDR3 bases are TGTGCCAGCAGCGAGACAGTGGGGGAGACCCAGTACTTC. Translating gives CASSETVGETQYF.

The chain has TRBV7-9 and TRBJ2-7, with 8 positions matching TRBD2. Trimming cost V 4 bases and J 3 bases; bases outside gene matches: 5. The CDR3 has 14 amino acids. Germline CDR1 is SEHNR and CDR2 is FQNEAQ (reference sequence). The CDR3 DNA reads TGTGCCAGCAGCTCACCGGGGGGGGGCTACGAGCAGTACTTC. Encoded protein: CASSSPGGGYEQYF.

CDR3 in DNA: TGCGCCAGCAGCTTGGAATTAGCGGGGAACACCGGGGAGCTGTTTTTT. The encoded protein is CASSLELAGNTGELFF. The chain combines TRBV5-1 with TRBJ2-2; TRBD2 matches at 7 bases. The CDR3 length is 16 residues. Per the germline V gene, CDR1 is SGHRS and CDR2 is YFSETQ. Trimming took 0 bases from V and 1 from J; bases not matched to a gene: 3.